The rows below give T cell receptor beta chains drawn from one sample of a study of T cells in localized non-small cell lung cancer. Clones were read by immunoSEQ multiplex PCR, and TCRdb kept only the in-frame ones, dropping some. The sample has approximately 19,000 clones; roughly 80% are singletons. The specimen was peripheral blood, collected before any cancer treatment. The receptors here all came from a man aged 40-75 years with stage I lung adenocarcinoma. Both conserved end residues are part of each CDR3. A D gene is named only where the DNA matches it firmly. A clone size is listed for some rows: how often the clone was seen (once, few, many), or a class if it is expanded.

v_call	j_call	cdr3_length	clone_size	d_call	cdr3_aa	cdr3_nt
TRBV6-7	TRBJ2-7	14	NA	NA	CASSYSGQPYEQYF	TGTGCCAGCAGTTACTCTGGACAGCCCTACGAGCAGTACTTC
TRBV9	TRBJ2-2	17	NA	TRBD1	CASSGSDRGGNTGELFF	TGTGCCAGCAGCGGATCGGACAGGGGAGGGAACACCGGGGAGCTGTTTTTT
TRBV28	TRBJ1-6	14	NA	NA	CASSKQGWNSPLHF	TGTGCCAGCAGTAAACAGGGATGGAATTCACCCCTCCACTTT
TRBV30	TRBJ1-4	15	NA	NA	CAWSVKRVANEKLFF	TGTGCCTGGAGTGTAAAGAGGGTGGCTAATGAAAAACTGTTTTTT
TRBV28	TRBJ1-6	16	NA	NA	CASSLSGNSLNSPLHF	TGTGCCAGCAGTCTGTCAGGAAACTCTCTTAATTCACCCCTCCACTTT
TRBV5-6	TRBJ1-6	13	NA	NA	CASSLTFNSPLHF	TGTGCCAGCAGCTTGACGTTTAATTCACCCCTCCACTTT
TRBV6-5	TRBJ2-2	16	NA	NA	CASSYSTSGRPGELFF	TGTGCCAGCAGTTACTCTACCTCCGGGAGACCCGGGGAGCTGTTTTTT
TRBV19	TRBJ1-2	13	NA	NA	CASSISGPYGYTF	TGTGCCAGTAGTATCTCAGGTCCCTATGGCTACACCTTC
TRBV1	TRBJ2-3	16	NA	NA	CTSSQPREAKTDTQYF	TGCACCAGCAGCCAGCCCCGAGAGGCCAAAACAGATACGCAGTATTTT
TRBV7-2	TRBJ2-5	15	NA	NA	CASSLSEEFQETQYF	TGTGCCAGCAGCTTATCTGAAGAGTTCCAAGAGACCCAGTACTTC
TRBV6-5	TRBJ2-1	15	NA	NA	CASRYRDRGLYEQFF	TGTGCCAGCAGATACCGGGATCGAGGATTATATGAGCAGTTCTTC
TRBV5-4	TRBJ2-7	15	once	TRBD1	CASSLSEQGFYEQYF	TGTGCCAGCAGCTTGTCTGAACAGGGGTTTTACGAGCAGTACTTC
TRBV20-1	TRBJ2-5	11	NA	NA	CSAGVGETQYF	TGCAGTGCTGGTGTGGGGGAGACCCAGTACTTC
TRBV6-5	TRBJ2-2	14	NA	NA	CASSSRQGTGELFF	TGTGCCAGCAGTTCCCGCCAGGGCACCGGGGAGCTGTTTTTT
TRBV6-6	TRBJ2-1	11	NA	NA	CASSQGNEQFF	TGTGCCAGTTCCCAAGGGAATGAGCAGTTCTTC
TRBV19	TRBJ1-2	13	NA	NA	CASSIGQFYGYTF	TGTGCCAGTAGTATCGGACAGTTCTATGGCTACACCTTC
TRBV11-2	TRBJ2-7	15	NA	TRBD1	CASSLEAGGQDEQYF	TGTGCCAGCAGCTTAGAGGCAGGGGGACAAGACGAGCAGTACTTC
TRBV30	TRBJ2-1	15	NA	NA	CAWEEGSSSYNEQFF	TGTGCATGGGAGGAGGGGTCGAGCTCCTACAATGAGCAGTTCTTC
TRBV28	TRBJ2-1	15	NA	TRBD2	CASSLLSAGGDEQFF	TGTGCCAGCAGTTTATTATCCGCGGGAGGGGATGAGCAGTTCTTC
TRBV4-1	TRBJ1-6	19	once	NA	CASSQESLRGASYNSPLHF	TGCGCCAGCAGCCAAGAGAGTTTGAGGGGGGCCTCCTATAATTCACCCCTCCACTTT
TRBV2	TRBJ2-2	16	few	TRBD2	CASSEASTSGHGELFF	TGTGCCAGCAGTGAAGCGTCGACTAGCGGGCACGGGGAGCTGTTTTTT
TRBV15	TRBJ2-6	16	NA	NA	CATSRGPESGANVLTF	TGTGCCACCAGCAGAGGGCCTGAATCTGGGGCCAACGTCCTGACTTTC
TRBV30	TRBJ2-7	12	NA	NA	CASVRGSNEQYF	TGTGCCTCGGTGCGGGGCAGTAACGAGCAGTACTTC
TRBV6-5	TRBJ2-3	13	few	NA	CASGLGLGDTQYF	TGTGCCAGCGGTCTGGGGTTGGGAGATACGCAGTATTTT
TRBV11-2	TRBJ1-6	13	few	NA	CASSSTGNSPLHF	TGTGCCAGCAGCTCAACAGGGAATTCACCCCTCCACTTT
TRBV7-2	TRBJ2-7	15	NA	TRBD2	CASSHTGTSGYEQYF	TGTGCCAGCAGCCATACCGGGACTAGCGGCTACGAGCAGTACTTC
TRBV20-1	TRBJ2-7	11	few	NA	CSGTVSYEQYF	TGCAGTGGAACAGTCTCCTACGAGCAGTACTTC
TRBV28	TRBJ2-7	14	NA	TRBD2	CASSLSGGGYEQYF	TGTGCCAGCAGTTTATCGGGGGGAGGCTACGAGCAGTACTTC
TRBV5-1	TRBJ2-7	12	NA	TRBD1	CASSLDRDEQYF	TGCGCCAGCAGCCTCGACAGGGACGAGCAGTACTTC
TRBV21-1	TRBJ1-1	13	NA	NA	CASSMGRNTEAFF	TGTGCCAGCAGCATGGGCAGAAACACTGAAGCTTTCTTT
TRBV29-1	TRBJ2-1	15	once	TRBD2	CSVAPWTSGYNEQFF	TGCAGCGTTGCCCCCTGGACTAGCGGGTACAATGAGCAGTTCTTC
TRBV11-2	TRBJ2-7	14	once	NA	CASSPQQGNYEQYF	TGTGCCAGCAGCCCCCAACAGGGTAACTACGAGCAGTACTTC
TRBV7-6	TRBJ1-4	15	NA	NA	CASSSETGGNEKLFF	TGTGCCAGCAGCTCCGAGACAGGCGGGAATGAAAAACTGTTTTTT
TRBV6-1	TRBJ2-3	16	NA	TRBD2	CASSVTSGFSTDTQYF	TGTGCCAGCAGTGTTACTAGCGGGTTTTCCACAGATACGCAGTATTTT
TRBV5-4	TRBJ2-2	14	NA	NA	CASSPGVSTGELFF	TGTGCCAGCAGCCCAGGGGTGAGCACCGGGGAGCTGTTTTTT
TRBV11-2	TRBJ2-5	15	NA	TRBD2	CASSLGGLESETQYF	TGTGCCAGCAGCTTAGGGGGACTAGAATCGGAGACCCAGTACTTC
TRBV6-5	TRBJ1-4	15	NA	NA	CASSYSPSTAEKLFF	TGTGCCAGCAGTTACTCGCCCTCGACGGCTGAAAAACTGTTTTTT
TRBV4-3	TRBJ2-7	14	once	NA	CASSQDAGFNEQYF	TGCGCCAGCAGCCAAGATGCAGGTTTTAACGAGCAGTACTTC
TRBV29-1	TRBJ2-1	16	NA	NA	CSVEDLGPADYNEQFF	TGCAGCGTTGAAGATCTGGGCCCAGCGGACTACAATGAGCAGTTCTTC
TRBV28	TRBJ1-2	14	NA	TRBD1	CASNRADRGFGYTF	TGTGCCAGCAATAGGGCGGACAGGGGATTTGGCTACACCTTC
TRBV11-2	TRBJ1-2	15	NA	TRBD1	CASSLGDRVTDGYTF	TGTGCCAGCAGCTTGGGGGACAGGGTGACGGACGGCTACACCTTC
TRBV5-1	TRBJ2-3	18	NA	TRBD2	CASSLGGASGDRTDTQYF	TGCGCCAGCAGCTTGGGTGGGGCTAGCGGGGATCGCACAGATACGCAGTATTTT
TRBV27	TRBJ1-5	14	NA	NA	CASSSGGVGQPQHF	TGTGCCAGCAGTTCGGGGGGTGTTGGTCAGCCCCAGCATTTT
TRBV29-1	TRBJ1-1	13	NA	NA	CSETAGMNTEAFF	TGCAGCGAAACGGCAGGAATGAACACTGAAGCTTTCTTT
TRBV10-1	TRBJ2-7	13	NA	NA	CASSGDTSYEQYF	TGCGCCAGCAGCGGGGACACCTCCTACGAGCAGTACTTC
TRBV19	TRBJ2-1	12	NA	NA	CASSPGTAVQFF	TGTGCCAGTAGCCCAGGGACCGCGGTGCAGTTCTTC
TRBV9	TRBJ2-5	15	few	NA	CASSVFLGRQETQYF	TGTGCCAGCAGCGTGTTCCTCGGGCGTCAAGAGACCCAGTACTTC
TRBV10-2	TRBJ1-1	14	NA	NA	CASSESRRGTEAFF	TGCGCCAGCAGTGAGTCGAGGAGGGGCACTGAAGCTTTCTTT
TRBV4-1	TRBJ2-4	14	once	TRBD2	CASSPGGIRNIQYF	TGCGCCAGCAGCCCGGGAGGGATTCGAAACATTCAGTACTTC
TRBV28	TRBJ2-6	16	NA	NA	CASSWGSTPGANVLTF	TGTGCCAGCAGTTGGGGCTCTACGCCTGGGGCCAACGTCCTGACTTTC
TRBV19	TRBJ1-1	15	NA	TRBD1	CASSPLRTGGTEAFF	TGTGCCAGTAGCCCTCTTAGGACAGGGGGCACTGAAGCTTTCTTT